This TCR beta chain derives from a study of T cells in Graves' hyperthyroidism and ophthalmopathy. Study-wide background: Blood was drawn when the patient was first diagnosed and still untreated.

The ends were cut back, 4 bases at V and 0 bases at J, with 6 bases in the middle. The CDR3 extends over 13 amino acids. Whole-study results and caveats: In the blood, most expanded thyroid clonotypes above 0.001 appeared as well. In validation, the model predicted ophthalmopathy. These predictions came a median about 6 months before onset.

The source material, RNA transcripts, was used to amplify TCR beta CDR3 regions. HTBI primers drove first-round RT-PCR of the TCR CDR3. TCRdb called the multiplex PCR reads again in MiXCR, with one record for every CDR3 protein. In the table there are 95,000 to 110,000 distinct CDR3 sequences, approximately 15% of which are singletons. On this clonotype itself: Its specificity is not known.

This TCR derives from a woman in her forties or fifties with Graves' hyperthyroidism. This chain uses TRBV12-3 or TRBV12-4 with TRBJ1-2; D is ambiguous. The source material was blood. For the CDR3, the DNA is TGTGCCAGCAGTTATTCGACTAACTATGGCTACACCTTC. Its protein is CASSYSTNYGYTF.